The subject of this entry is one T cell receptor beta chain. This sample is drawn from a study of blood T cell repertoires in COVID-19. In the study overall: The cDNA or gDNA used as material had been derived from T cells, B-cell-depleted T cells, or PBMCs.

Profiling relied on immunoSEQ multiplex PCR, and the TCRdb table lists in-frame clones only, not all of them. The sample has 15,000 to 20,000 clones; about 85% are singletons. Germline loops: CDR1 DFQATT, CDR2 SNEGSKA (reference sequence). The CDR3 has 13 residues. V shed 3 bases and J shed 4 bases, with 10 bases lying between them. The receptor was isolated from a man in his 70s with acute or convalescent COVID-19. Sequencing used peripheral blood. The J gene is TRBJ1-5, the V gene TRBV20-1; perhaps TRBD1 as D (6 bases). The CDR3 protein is CSASVDRNQPQHF. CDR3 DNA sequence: TGCAGTGCTAGTGTGGACAGAAATCAGCCCCAGCATTTT.